This paragraph covers one TCR beta chain sequence. What it binds is not known. This sample is drawn from a study of shared clonotypes between healthy human individuals. About the research overall: The study drew on a couple of women and a few men aged 18 to 49 as donors. Study results and limitations: Lower generation probabilities were found for non-shared clonotypes than for those shared by all four donors. Depth of sequencing was expected to influence donor clonotype sharing.

Here immunoSEQ multiplex PCR was the method, and the copy in TCRdb shows in-frame clones only, minus some. Here the sample spans about 1.1 million clones, 70% to 85% being singletons. The donor cohort consisted entirely of Caucasian adults residing in Nashville, Tennessee. The material sequenced was memory CD4+ T cells from PBMCs. Stated subset: CD45RA-negative fraction. The clonotype originates from a man between 18 and 29 years old in good health. Some clones in this sample may be carry-over from other donors' samples.

This CDR3 is CASSILGAGKRNEQFF. In DNA form, the CDR3 reads TGTGCCAGCTCAATCCTAGGCGCAGGGAAGAGAAATGAGCAGTTCTTC. The V call is TRBV28, the J call TRBJ2-1; a possible D gene is TRBD1 (5 bases). Germline CDR1 and CDR2: MDHEN and SYDVKM. Trimming removed 8 bases from V and 7 bases from J, with 24 bases in between. The CDR3 sequence is 16 residues long.